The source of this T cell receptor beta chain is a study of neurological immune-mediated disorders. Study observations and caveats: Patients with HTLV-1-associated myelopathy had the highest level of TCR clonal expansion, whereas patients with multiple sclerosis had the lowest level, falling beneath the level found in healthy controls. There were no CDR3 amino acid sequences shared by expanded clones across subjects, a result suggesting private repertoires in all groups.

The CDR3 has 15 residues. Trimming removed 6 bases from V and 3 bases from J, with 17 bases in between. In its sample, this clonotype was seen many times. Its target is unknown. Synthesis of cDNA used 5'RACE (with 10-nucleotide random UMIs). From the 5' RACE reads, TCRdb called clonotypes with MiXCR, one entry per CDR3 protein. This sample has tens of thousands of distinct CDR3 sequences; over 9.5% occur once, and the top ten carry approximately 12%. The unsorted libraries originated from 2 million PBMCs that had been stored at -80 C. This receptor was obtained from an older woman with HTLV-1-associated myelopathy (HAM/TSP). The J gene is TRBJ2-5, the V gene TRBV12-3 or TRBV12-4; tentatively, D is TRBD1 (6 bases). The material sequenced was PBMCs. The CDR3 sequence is CASSRPGELEETQYF. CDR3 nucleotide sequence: TGTGCCAGCAGCCGCCCAGGGGAGCTGGAAGAGACCCAGTACTTC.